The subject of this entry is one T cell receptor (beta chain). Methods used by the authors: Counts of nucleated cells, estimated from reference gene primer amplification, were obtained. Sequenced by immunoSEQ multiplex PCR; TCRdb stores in-frame clones only, minus some. V, J and clone size derive from that table, while D and trimming were established from the DNA sequence. The sample comprises about 200,000 clones, approximately 82% of which are singletons, and 8% to 10% rests with the top ten. This specimen belongs to a study of blood T cell repertoires in COVID-19. Study-level information: Italy, Spain and the United States were the sources of the convalescent and acute COVID-19 samples. Nucleic acid was either cDNA or gDNA, and it came from T cells, B-cell-depleted T cells, or PBMCs.

Germline-derived CDR1 and CDR2 are MDHEN and SYDVKM. J lost 5 bases, V lost 4 bases, and 9 bases had no gene match. This CDR3 has 17 residues. The TCR sequence derives from a woman aged 45-60 years with acute or convalescent COVID-19. The V and J genes are TRBV28 and TRBJ1-6; 9 bases are shared with TRBD1. The source material was peripheral blood. The CDR3 DNA sequence: TGTGCCAGCAGTTCCCCGGGGGGACAGGGTGATAATTCACCCCTCCACTTT. Protein sequence: CASSSPGGQGDNSPLHF. Combining the CDR3 with reference TRBV28 and TRBJ1-6 gives the whole variable domain DVKVTQSSRYLVKRTGEKVFLECVQDMDHENMFWYRQDPGLGLRLIYFSYDVKMKEKGDIPEGYSVSREKKERFSLILESASTNQTSMYLCASSSPGGQGDNSPLHFGNGTRLTVT.